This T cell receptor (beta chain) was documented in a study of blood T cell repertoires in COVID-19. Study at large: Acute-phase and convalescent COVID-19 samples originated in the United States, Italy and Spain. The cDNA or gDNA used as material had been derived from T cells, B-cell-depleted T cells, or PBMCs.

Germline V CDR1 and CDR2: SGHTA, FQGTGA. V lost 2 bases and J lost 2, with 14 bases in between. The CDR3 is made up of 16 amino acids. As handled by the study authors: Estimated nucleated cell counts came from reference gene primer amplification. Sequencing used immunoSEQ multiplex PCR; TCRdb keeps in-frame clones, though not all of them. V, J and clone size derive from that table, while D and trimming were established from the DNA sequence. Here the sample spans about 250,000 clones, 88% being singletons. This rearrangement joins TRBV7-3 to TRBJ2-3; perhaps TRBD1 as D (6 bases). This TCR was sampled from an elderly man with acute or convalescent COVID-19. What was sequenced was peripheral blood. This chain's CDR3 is CASSLAGTTHTDTQYF. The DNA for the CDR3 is TGTGCCAGCAGCTTAGCCGGGACAACCCACACAGATACGCAGTATTTT.